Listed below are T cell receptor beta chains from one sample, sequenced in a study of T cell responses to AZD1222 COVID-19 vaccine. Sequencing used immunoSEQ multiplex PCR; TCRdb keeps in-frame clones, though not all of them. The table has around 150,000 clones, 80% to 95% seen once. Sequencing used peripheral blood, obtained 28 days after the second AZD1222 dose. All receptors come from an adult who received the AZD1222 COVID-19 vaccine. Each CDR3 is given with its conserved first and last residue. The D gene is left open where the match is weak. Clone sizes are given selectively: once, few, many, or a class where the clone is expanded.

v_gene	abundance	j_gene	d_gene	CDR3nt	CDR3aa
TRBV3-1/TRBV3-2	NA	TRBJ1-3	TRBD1	TGTGCCAGCAGCCAAGGGACAGGGGATAGAAACACCATATATTTT	CASSQGTGDRNTIYF
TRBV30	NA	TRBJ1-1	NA	TGTGCCTGGAGCCGAAGACATGAGGCTTTCTTT	CAWSRRHEAFF
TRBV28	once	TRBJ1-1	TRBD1	TGTGCCAGCAGTCCGGGACAGAGAGAGGAAGCTTTCTTT	CASSPGQREEAFF
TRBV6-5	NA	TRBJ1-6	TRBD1	TGTGCCAGCAGTACCTTCACAGGGGGAGCTGGACCCCTCCACTTT	CASSTFTGGAGPLHF
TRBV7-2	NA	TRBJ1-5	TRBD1	TGTGCCAGCAGCGGGACAGGGGGTCAGCCCCAGCATTTT	CASSGTGGQPQHF
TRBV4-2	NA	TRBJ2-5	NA	TGTGCCAGCAGCCTCGGAGTGCAGCGGCAAGAGACCCAGTACTTC	CASSLGVQRQETQYF
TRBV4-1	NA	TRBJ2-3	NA	TGCGCCACCAGGAGGATGGGACTGTTCACAGATACGCAGTATTTT	CATRRMGLFTDTQYF
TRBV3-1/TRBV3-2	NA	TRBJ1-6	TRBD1	TGTGCCAGCAGCCAGACAGGGTTGGATTCACCCCTCCACTTT	CASSQTGLDSPLHF
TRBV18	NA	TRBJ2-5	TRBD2	TGTGCCAGCTCACCTGGGACTAGTGGTGAGACCCAGTACTTC	CASSPGTSGETQYF
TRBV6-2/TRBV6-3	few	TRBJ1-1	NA	TGTGCCAGCAGCCCCGCGGATTGTTGGGGCTTT	CASSPADCWGF
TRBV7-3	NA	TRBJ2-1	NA	TGTGCCAGCAGCTCAACAGGACCTAGTGAGCAGTTCTTC	CASSSTGPSEQFF
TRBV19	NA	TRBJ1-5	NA	TGTGCCAGTAGTATAGCAGGGACCGGCAATCAGCCCCAGCATTTT	CASSIAGTGNQPQHF
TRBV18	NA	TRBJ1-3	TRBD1	TGTGCCAGCTCACCGTCGACAGGGGGGCACTCTGGAAACACCATATATTTT	CASSPSTGGHSGNTIYF
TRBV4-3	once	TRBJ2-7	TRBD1	TGCGCCAGCAGCCCGGGACAGGGGCGATACGAGCAGTACTTC	CASSPGQGRYEQYF
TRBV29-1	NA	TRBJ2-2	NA	TGCAGCATGGAAACAGGGCCCGGGGAGCTGTTTTTT	CSMETGPGELFF
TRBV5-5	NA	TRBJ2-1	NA	TGTGCCAGCAGCTCGCTTGGCTACAATGAGCAGTTCTTC	CASSSLGYNEQFF
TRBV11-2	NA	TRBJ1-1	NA	TGTGCCAGCAGCTTAGTCGTGAACACTGAAGCTTTCTTT	CASSLVVNTEAFF
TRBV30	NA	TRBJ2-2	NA	TGTGCCTGGGGGGCAACCGGGGAGCTGTTTTTT	CAWGATGELFF
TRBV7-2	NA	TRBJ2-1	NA	TGTGCCAGCAGCTATCCGAGGGGAAATGGAAACAATGAGCAGTTCTTC	CASSYPRGNGNNEQFF
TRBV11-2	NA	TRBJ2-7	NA	TGTGCCAGCAGCGCTGCGGCCTTTTCCTACGAGCAGTACTTC	CASSAAAFSYEQYF
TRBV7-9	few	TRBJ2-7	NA	TGTGCCAGCAGCCGCGACTTGGAGCAGTACTTC	CASSRDLEQYF
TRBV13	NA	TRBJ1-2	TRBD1	TGTGCCAGCAGCGAAATGGGACAGGGGAACTATGGCTACACCTTC	CASSEMGQGNYGYTF
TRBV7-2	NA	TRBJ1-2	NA	TGTGCCAGCTTGACCCGGGGCAGGGGCTATGGCTACACCTTC	CASLTRGRGYGYTF
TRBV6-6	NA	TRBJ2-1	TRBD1	TGTGCCAGCACTTACTCCCGGACAGGGGGCATAAATGAGCAGTTCTTC	CASTYSRTGGINEQFF
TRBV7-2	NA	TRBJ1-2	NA	TGTGCCAGCAGCTTAGAGTCACAGGGCCCCTATGGCTACACCTTC	CASSLESQGPYGYTF
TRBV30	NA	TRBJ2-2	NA	TGTGCCTGGAGTCGAACTAGATACACCGGGGAGCTGTTTTTT	CAWSRTRYTGELFF
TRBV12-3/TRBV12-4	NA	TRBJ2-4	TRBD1	TGTGCCAGCGGGACAGGAGGGGAAAACATTCAGTACTTC	CASGTGGENIQYF
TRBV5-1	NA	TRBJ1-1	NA	TGCGCCAGCAGCTTGTGGGGTTACACTGAAGCTTTCTTT	CASSLWGYTEAFF
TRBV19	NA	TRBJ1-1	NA	TGTGCCAGTAGCCCGACATTGAGCGGGTTCGCTTTCTTT	CASSPTLSGFAFF